Shown below are 19 T cell receptor beta chains from a single sample sequenced in a study of early T cells in non-severe SARS-CoV-2 infection. TCRdb processed the 5' RACE reads anew with MiXCR; each CDR3 protein has one entry. The table records under 90,000 distinct CDR3 sequences, around 13% of them present only once. Sample: whole blood. Receptor source: an adult who was a healthcare worker with PCR-confirmed SARS-CoV-2 infection or an uninfected control (not recorded which).

This clonotype was recorded once. The V and J genes are TRBV12-3 or TRBV12-4 and TRBJ1-1, with 7 bases aligning to TRBD1. The CDR3 contains 13 residues. With 5 bases clipped from V and 4 bases from J, the junction kept 4 bases outside the gene matches. CDR3 sequence: CASSGGQSTEAFF. The CDR3 DNA sequence: TGTGCCAGCAGTGGGGGACAGAGCACTGAAGCTTTCTTT.

This clonotype was picked up a small number of times. The genes are TRBV7-9 and TRBJ1-1, with 8 positions matching TRBD1. Germline CDR1 reads SEHNR; CDR2 reads FQNEAQ (reference sequence). The J segment lost 1 base and the V segment lost 4 bases, leaving 2 bases of the junction unmatched. The CDR3 consists of 14 residues. The CDR3 is CASSSDRANTEAFF. The CDR3 DNA is TGTGCCAGCAGCTCGGACAGGGCGAACACTGAAGCTTTCTTT.

This clonotype has a handful of counts. V and J are TRBV20-1 and TRBJ2-5; no reliable D call. V lost 5 bases and J lost 4, with 11 bases in between. Germline V gene sequence: CDR1 DFQATT, CDR2 SNEGSKA (reference sequence). This CDR3 is built from 12 residues. The CDR3 DNA reads as TGCAGTGCTTCAAGTGCGGCAGAGACCCAGTACTTC. This translates into CSASSAAETQYF.

This clonotype came up a few times. The rearrangement joins TRBV28 to TRBJ2-7; D is unresolved. Germline CDR1 and CDR2: MDHEN and SYDVKM. The CDR3 has 12 amino acids. Between the trimmed V and J ends, which lost 2 bases and 7 bases, there was a span of 9 bases. DNA of the CDR3: TGTGCCAGCAGTTTAGAGGTACGGGAGCAGTACTTC. It encodes CASSLEVREQYF.

In its sample, this clonotype was seen a few times. The chain is built from TRBV12-3 or TRBV12-4 and TRBJ1-1; D uncertain. The ends were cut back, 10 bases at V and 5 bases at J, with 17 bases in the middle. The CDR3 contains 13 residues. This CDR3 reads CATRGGDGTEAFF. Written as DNA, the CDR3 is TGTGCCACGCGCGGCGGGGATGGGACTGAAGCTTTCTTT.

This clonotype was picked up a small number of times. This chain connects TRBV21-1 to TRBJ1-2. TRBV21-1 is described as a pseudogene. This CDR3 is built from 16 residues. The CDR3 region is CASSTFIENRIYGYTF. For the CDR3, the DNA is TGTGCCAGCAGCACTTTCATAGAGAACAGAATCTATGGCTACACCTTC.

The rearrangement joins TRBV6-1 to TRBJ1-1; 8 nucleotides align to TRBD1. With 3 bases clipped from V and 3 bases from J, the junction kept 6 bases outside the gene matches. This CDR3 spans 15 amino acids. Germline V gene lookup returns CDR1 MNHNS and CDR2 SASEGT. The CDR3 reads CASSDQGAADTEAFF. The DNA for the CDR3 is TGTGCCAGCAGTGACCAGGGGGCAGCGGACACTGAAGCTTTCTTT.

The CDR3 reads CASSPSGSGEQYF. The CDR3 coding sequence is TGTGCCAGTAGCCCGTCGGGGTCCGGCGAGCAGTACTTC. The V and J genes are TRBV19 and TRBJ2-7, with a weak D call TRBD2 (5 bases). CDR1 and CDR2 from the germline V gene are LNHDA and SQIVND (reference sequence). The V and J ends lost 6 bases and 6 bases respectively, with 15 bases between them. The CDR3 sequence is 13 residues long.

J is TRBJ1-2 and V is TRBV2, with D hard to call. The germline V and J ends were trimmed by 8 bases and 6 bases, with 4 bases remaining between them. The CDR3 has 9 residues. Per germline, CDR1 SNHLY and CDR2 FYNNEI. The CDR3 spells CASGNGYTF. DNA for the CDR3: TGTGCCAGCGGGAATGGCTACACCTTC.

This chain joins TRBV6-5 and TRBJ1-6; the match to TRBD1 covers 10 bases. This CDR3 comprises 16 residues. Germline CDR1 and CDR2: MNHEY and SVGAGI. V trimming: 2 bases; J trimming: 7 bases; junction bases outside the gene matches: 5. For the CDR3, the DNA is TGTGCCAGCAGTTACCGGCGGGGACAGGGGAATTCACCCCTCCACTTT. It encodes CASSYRRGQGNSPLHF.

This clonotype was picked up a small number of times. The chain combines TRBV6-6 with TRBJ2-1, with TRBD2 matching 12 bases. The CDR3 is 17 residues long. The germline gives CDR1 MNHNY, CDR2 SVGAGI (reference sequence). Trimming at V came to 2 bases and at J to 4 bases, leaving 6 bases not matched to a gene. CDR3 nucleotide sequence: TGTGCCAGCAGTTACCGGCCCGGGACTAGCGGGTACAATGAGCAGTTCTTC. Amino acid sequence: CASSYRPGTSGYNEQFF.

This clonotype has at least ten counts. The chain is built from TRBV5-1 and TRBJ1-1; no firm D call. V was clipped by 1 base and J by 9 bases, with 10 bases between them. There are 12 residues in the CDR3. The germline CDR1 and CDR2 sequences are SGHRS and YFSETQ. The CDR3 here is CASSLNSGQAFF. As DNA, the CDR3 is TGCGCCAGCAGCTTGAATTCCGGCCAAGCTTTCTTT.

This clonotype has just a few counts. The gene calls are TRBV20-1 and TRBJ1-1; D call uncertain. This CDR3 comprises 13 residues. The ends were cut back, 0 bases at V and 1 base at J, with 6 bases in the middle. Per germline, CDR1 DFQATT and CDR2 SNEGSKA (reference sequence). CDR3 sequence: CSARDPRNTEAFF. The CDR3, as DNA: TGCAGTGCTAGAGATCCGAGGAACACTGAAGCTTTCTTT.

This clonotype showed up just a few times. The chain employs TRBV4-1 and TRBJ2-3; D is unresolved. The CDR3 extends over 14 amino acids. CDR1 is MGHRA, CDR2 YSYEKL, per germline. V lost 2 bases and J 0 bases, leaving 6 bases between the germline ends. This CDR3 is CASSQQTSTDTQYF. DNA of the CDR3: TGCGCCAGCAGCCAACAAACTAGCACAGATACGCAGTATTTT.

V gene TRBV29-1 combines with J gene TRBJ2-7, with 8 nucleotides matching TRBD1. CDR1 and CDR2 (germline): SQVTM, ANQGSEA. The CDR3 loop spans 13 amino acids. J lost 3 bases, V lost 7 bases, and 8 bases had no gene match. CDR3 residues: CSALSGTGYEQYF. CDR3 sequence (DNA): TGCAGCGCTCTCAGTGGGACAGGCTACGAGCAGTACTTC.

This clonotype has only a few counts. The chain has TRBV7-8 and TRBJ1-2, with 9 bases matching TRBD1. Looked up from germline, CDR1 is SGHVS and CDR2 is FQNEAQ. This CDR3 has 17 amino acids. V was pared by 0 bases and J by 4 bases, with 9 bases of the junction left unmatched. CDR3 loop: CASSLALGTGTTYGYTF. DNA of the CDR3: TGTGCCAGCAGCTTAGCGCTTGGGACAGGGACGACCTATGGCTACACCTTC.

This clonotype was seen a handful of times. This sequence joins TRBV3-1 and TRBJ2-5; TRBD1 aligns across 8 bases. Germline lookup yields CDR1 LGHDT and CDR2 YNNKEL (reference sequence). The CDR3 has 13 amino acids. V lost 8 bases, J lost 5 bases, and 7 bases stayed unmatched. DNA for the CDR3: TGTGCCAGCTCGGGACAGGTCGGTGAGACCCAGTACTTC. This sequence encodes CASSGQVGETQYF.

The chain carries TRBV2 and TRBJ2-3; D possibly corresponds to TRBD2 (6 bases). Trimming pared 7 bases from V and 9 bases from J, leaving 20 bases between. There are 14 residues in the CDR3. Germline CDR1 is SNHLY and CDR2 is FYNNEI. CDR3 sequence reads: CASTGGLKVGTQYF. The DNA for the CDR3 is TGTGCCAGCACAGGTGGACTAAAAGTAGGCACGCAGTATTTT.

This clonotype has more than one count but fewer than ten. The chain links TRBV20-1 to TRBJ2-1, with 9 bases matching TRBD2. J lost 2 bases, V lost 0 bases, and 5 bases had no gene match. In germline, CDR1 is DFQATT, CDR2 SNEGSKA (reference sequence). The CDR3 loop spans 16 amino acids. This CDR3 is CSARDLSGGTYNEQFF. CDR3 nucleotides: TGCAGTGCTAGAGATTTGAGCGGGGGGACCTACAATGAGCAGTTCTTC.